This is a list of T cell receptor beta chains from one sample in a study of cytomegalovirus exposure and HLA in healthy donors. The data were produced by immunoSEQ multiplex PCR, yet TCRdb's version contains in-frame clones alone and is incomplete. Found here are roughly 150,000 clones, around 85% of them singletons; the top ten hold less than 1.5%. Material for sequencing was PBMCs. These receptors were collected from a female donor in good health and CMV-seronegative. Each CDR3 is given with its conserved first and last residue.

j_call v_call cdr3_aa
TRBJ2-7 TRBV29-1 CSAGGSSYEQYF
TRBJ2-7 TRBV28 CASTDRYLEQYF
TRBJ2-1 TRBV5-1 CASSGGTSGKYNEQFF
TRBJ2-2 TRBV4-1 CATLYPGGELFF
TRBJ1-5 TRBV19 CASSMGRGDYSNQPQHF
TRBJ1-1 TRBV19 CASSTLVQGMNTEAFF
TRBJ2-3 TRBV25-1 CASSDRNSGRKVNTQYF
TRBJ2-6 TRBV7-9 CASSLSGQGNNGANVLTF
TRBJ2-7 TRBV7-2 CASSLTRVDEQYF
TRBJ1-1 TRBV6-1 CASSGRTVMNTEAFF
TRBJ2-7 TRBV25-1 CASSGQVTYEQYF
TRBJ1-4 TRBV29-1 CSAGTESAKAKLFF
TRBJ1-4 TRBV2 CASSGPGGSANEKLFF
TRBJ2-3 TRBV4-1 CASSQGDPGLSTDTQYF
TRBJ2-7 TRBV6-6 CASSWSGSYEQYF
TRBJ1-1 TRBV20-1 CSAYGNTEAFF
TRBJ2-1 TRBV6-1 CASSEGAGGPRNEQFF
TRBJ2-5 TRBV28 CASTTPPETQYF
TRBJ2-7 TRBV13 CASSYRRGTLSYEQYF
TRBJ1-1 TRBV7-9 CASSGGTGGEETEAFF
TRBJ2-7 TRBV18 CASSPTGGPYEQYF
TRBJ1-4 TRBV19 CASSIALDRVVMSNEKLFF
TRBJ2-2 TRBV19 CASKATSGRANTGELFF
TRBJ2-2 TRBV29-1 CTAGPGGAGELFF
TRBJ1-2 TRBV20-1 CSASPGEGYTF
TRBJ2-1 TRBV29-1 CSVGLAGVGIQFF
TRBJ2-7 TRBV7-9 CASSLGQARGSYEQYF
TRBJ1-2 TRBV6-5 CASSYSTGGAGYGYTF
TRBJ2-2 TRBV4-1 CASSQSPVLTGELFF
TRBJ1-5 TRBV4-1 CASSQPAQGYNQPQHF
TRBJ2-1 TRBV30 CAWNGRGNEQFF
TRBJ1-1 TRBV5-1 CASSGWGGTTEAFF
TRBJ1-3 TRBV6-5 CASSPFSGNTIYF
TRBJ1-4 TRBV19 CASSILPARGDEKLFF
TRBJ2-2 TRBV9 CASRGGGRSNTGELFF
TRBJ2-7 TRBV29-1 CSFSSGTGGDPSYEQYF
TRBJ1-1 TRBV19 CASSFRDRGDTEAFF
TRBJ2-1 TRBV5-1 CASQGTKYNEQFF
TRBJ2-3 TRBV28 CASSSRILGGTDTQYF
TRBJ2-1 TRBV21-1 CASSKGLAGPGEQFF
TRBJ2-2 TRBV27 CASSATGLNTGELFF
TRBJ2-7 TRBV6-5 CASSYSLRGTSYEQYF
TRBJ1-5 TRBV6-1 CASSAKEGAPIPWPQHF
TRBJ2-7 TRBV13 CASSLSGVTYEQYF
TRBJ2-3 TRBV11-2 CASSDGQGETDTQYF
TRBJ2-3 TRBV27 CASSLWREGGLGTDTQYF
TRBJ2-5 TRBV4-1 CASSQVGRYQETQYF
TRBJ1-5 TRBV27 CASRGLSNQPQHF
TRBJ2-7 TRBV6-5 CASSYSRGAEQYF
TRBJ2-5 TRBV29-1 CSVIGLAETQYF
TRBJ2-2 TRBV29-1 CSAVGETGELFF
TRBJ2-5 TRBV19 CASKRELAGETQYF
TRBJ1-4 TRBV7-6 CASSSGTGNEKLFF
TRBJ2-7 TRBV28 CASSSLWEQYF